This record concerns one T cell receptor beta chain sequence. Its antigen is still unknown. This record belongs to a study of cytomegalovirus exposure and HLA in healthy donors. Looking at the study overall: As an earlier analysis found, some 180 million T cells yielded some 120 million unique TCR beta sequences.

Trimming at V came to 3 bases and at J to 6 bases, leaving 7 bases not matched to a gene. CDR3 length: 14 amino acids. Germline CDR1 MDHEN, CDR2 SYDVKM. With 60 Vbeta and 13 Jbeta primers, the PCR was carried out. The table came from immunoSEQ multiplex PCR; TCRdb's copy has only in-frame clones and leaves some out. The data contain 88,000 or so clones, approximately 66% of them singletons. Study findings and constraints: Accurate prediction of HLA-A and HLA-B alleles (for most subjects) was reportedly achieved from TCR beta sequences.

The sequencing input was PBMCs. This sequence joins TRBV28 and TRBJ2-5; 7 nucleotides align to TRBD1. This receptor was taken from a male donor in good health and CMV-seropositive. The CDR3 sequence: CASSFSNRGQTQYF. CDR3 nucleotide sequence: TGTGCCAGCAGTTTTTCAAACAGGGGACAGACCCAGTACTTC.